This is a list of T cell receptor beta chains from one sample in a study of blood T cell repertoires in COVID-19. This table comes from immunoSEQ multiplex PCR, and its TCRdb copy is limited to in-frame clones, with some not included. This table holds about 77,000 clones, around 90% found once. The specimen sequenced was peripheral blood. These receptor sequences come from a woman older than 75 with active or convalescent COVID-19. CDR3s include the opening cysteine and the closing phenylalanine or tryptophan. D genes are given only for firm matches. Clone sizes are given selectively: once, few, many, or a class where the clone is expanded.

d_call,v_call,j_call,clone_size,cdr3_aa,cdr3_nt
.,TRBV6-1,TRBJ1-1,.,CASSDLSNTEAFF,TGTGCCAGCAGTGACCTATCGAACACTGAAGCTTTCTTT
TRBD2,TRBV6-4,TRBJ2-1,.,CASSALRGGSYNEQFF,TGTGCCAGCAGTGCCTTGCGGGGGGGCTCCTACAATGAGCAGTTCTTC
.,TRBV4-1,TRBJ1-2,.,CASSQVPQGGTYGYTF,TGCGCCAGCAGCCAAGTCCCGCAGGGAGGAACCTATGGCTACACCTTC
.,TRBV30,TRBJ1-2,.,CAWSTPGGVGYTF,TGTGCCTGGAGCACCCCGGGAGGGGTTGGCTACACCTTC
.,TRBV9,TRBJ1-6,.,CASTSGGGTLHF,TGTGCCAGCACGTCGGGGGGCGGGACCCTCCACTTT
.,TRBV4-1,TRBJ1-2,once,CASSQEQGTRYGYTF,TGCGCCAGCAGCCAAGAGCAGGGGACGAGGTATGGCTACACCTTC
TRBD1,TRBV7-2,TRBJ2-7,.,CASSLGGQGRFYEQYF,TGTGCCAGCAGCTTAGGAGGACAGGGTAGGTTCTACGAGCAGTACTTC
.,TRBV18,TRBJ1-4,.,CASSPPEQAEKLFF,TGTGCCAGCTCACCACCAGAACAGGCTGAAAAACTGTTTTTT
.,TRBV14,TRBJ2-4,.,CASSQDWSSKDIQYF,TGTGCCAGCAGCCAAGATTGGAGCAGTAAGGACATTCAGTACTTC
.,TRBV3-1/TRBV3-2,TRBJ1-1,.,CASSARLTGNTEAFF,TGTGCCAGCAGCGCGAGGCTGACAGGGAACACTGAAGCTTTCTTT
.,TRBV19,TRBJ2-7,.,CASSIRRQTTYEQYF,TGTGCCAGTAGTATCCGACGACAGACCACCTACGAGCAGTACTTC
TRBD1,TRBV2,TRBJ1-4,few,CASSRQGINEKLFF,TGTGCCAGCTCTAGACAGGGGATTAATGAAAAACTGTTTTTT
TRBD2,TRBV11-2,TRBJ2-5,.,CASSLAAGAGETQYF,TGTGCCAGCAGCTTAGCAGCGGGGGCCGGAGAGACCCAGTACTTC
.,TRBV25-1,TRBJ2-1,.,CASRTGNEQFF,TGTGCCAGCAGAACAGGCAATGAGCAGTTCTTC
.,TRBV29-1,TRBJ2-7,.,CSAKRTASSYEQYF,TGCAGCGCCAAGAGGACAGCGAGCTCCTACGAGCAGTACTTC
.,TRBV7-9,TRBJ1-4,.,CASSLEWDTFATNEKLFF,TGTGCCAGCAGCTTAGAGTGGGACACCTTTGCAACTAATGAAAAACTGTTTTTT